This TCR beta chain was obtained from a study of PD-L1 blockade in urothelial cancer (TCRdb year 2017). With respect to the entire study: Every patient began therapy at some point between 2013 and 2015 and was given atezolizumab 1,200 mg intravenously every 3 weeks. About 90% of the roughly 29 patients were identified as males with urothelial cancer of bladder origin, and a prior smoking history was reported by 18 of 29 patients. Eight to ten patients achieved durable clinical benefit and about 19 did not. Somatic, immune and clinical correlates of response to PD-L1 blockade with atezolizumab in urothelial cancer were the focus of an exploratory multi-omic analysis. Durable clinical benefit was defined as progression-free survival longer than 6 months, and TCR features were also tested against progression-free and overall survival. TCR sequencing covered pretreatment tumor samples and matched, serially collected peripheral blood taken before and after atezolizumab treatment. Blood samples gave a median of approximately 150,000 T cells and approximately 85,000 unique TCRs, with a median clonality of approximately 0.08. Blood samples were analyzed 3 weeks after the start of treatment (second dose) and 6 weeks after the start of treatment. Whole exome sequencing and RNA sequencing of pretreatment tumors were performed alongside TCR sequencing in the same patients. Patients had an ECOG performance status of 0 or 1 and had received between 0 and 3 prior chemotherapy regimens. Pretreatment blood TCR-seq was available for 27 to 30 patients, at least one posttreatment blood collection was obtained for some 25 patients, and tumor TCR-seq was available for some 25 patients.

Paper-wide results and their limitations: Improved progression-free and overall survival was found to be associated with pretreatment peripheral blood TCR clonality below the median. Greater expansion of tumor-associated TCR clones in peripheral blood 3 weeks after the start of treatment was observed in patients with durable benefit (n ≈ 22, p = 0.022). Because of the small sample size (n of about 30) and the many exploratory analyses performed, the results are intended to be regarded as hypothesis-generating.

In this sample, this clone turned up a few times. What this receptor recognizes is not known. Per-base quality was not reported, and no clone a single base away is much larger than it. Each PCR received spiked-in synthetic TCR analog templates so that absolute template abundance could be estimated from read counts. The immunoSEQ assay was used to amplify TCRbeta CDR3 regions from genomic DNA with bias-controlled V and J gene primers. Sequencing of rearranged TCRbeta segments was done at approximately 20X coverage. The original methods were these. Sequencing errors were corrected by clustering, and CDR3s were annotated against IMGT so that V, D and J genes could be assigned. Downstream analyses used only productive TCRbeta rearrangements and left out out-of-frame or stop-codon sequences. To compute clonality, Shannon entropy was normalized by the log of the number of unique productive sequences and then subtracted from one. Fisher's exact test with Benjamini-Hochberg correction, using a cutoff of adjusted p below 0.01, was how clones that differed between time points or between blood and tumor were identified. This is the immuneACCESS table as TCRdb keeps it, with only in-frame sequences that have V and J called. A part of the clones is gone; compared with another copy, unresolved V genes explain less than half, and the rest is unexplained. Clone size and the V and J calls come from that table; the DNA yielded D and trimming. The sample records around 53,000 clones, approximately 85% of which are singletons. About 2% of the sample is taken by the ten largest.

Explained via the paper, the time point label denotes: peripheral blood 6 weeks after treatment start. A cohort of around 28 patients with locally advanced or metastatic urothelial carcinoma, treated at Memorial Sloan Kettering on a trial protocol, was included. Peripheral blood mononuclear cells were collected pretreatment and during treatment, with between 1 and 8 total time points obtained per patient. The Qiagen DNeasy Blood extraction kit was used to purify genomic DNA from total PBMCs and tumor samples. PBMCs were collected pretreatment and during treatment, and were isolated and stored as previously described. The receptor was isolated from a man in his forties or fifties with urothelial cancer. The sequencing used PBMCs, collected around atezolizumab (anti-PD-L1) treatment.

The nucleotide sequence is TGTGCCAGTAGTAGCGGGACAGGGGATCCGTCAGATACGCAGTATTTT. Translated, this gives CASSSGTGDPSDTQYF. The rearranged chain carries TRBV19 and TRBJ2-3, with 10 junctional bases fitting TRBD1. Here V drops 4 bases and J drops 4 bases, and the junction holds 8 bases not matched to any gene. Taken from cysteine to phenylalanine, the CDR3 has 16 residues. The retained sequence is limited to the CDR3, 48 bases, with the frame set at the first base. Looking up the germline V gene (reference sequence) yields CDR1 LNHDA and CDR2 SQIVND.